These 22 T cell receptor beta chains came from one sample sequenced in a study of OX40 agonist ivuxolimab in advanced cancers. Method: immunoSEQ multiplex PCR; TCRdb's copy keeps in-frame clones and lacks some. The data show tens of thousands of clones, with 65% to 85% seen just once and 27% held by the top ten. Sequencing was performed on CD4+ or CD8+ T cells sorted from blood, taken in a trial of the OX40 agonist ivuxolimab. The receptors originated from an adult with an advanced solid tumor such as melanoma, head and neck, liver or kidney cancer.

The rearrangement uses TRBV7-2 and TRBJ2-2, with D possibly matching TRBD1 (5 bases). The germline V gene has CDR1 SGHTA and CDR2 FQGNSA. The CDR3 spans 16 residues. The V and J ends lost 3 bases and 6 bases respectively, with 17 bases between them. Here the CDR3 reads CASSLRRGAFSGELFF. CDR3 in DNA: TGTGCCAGCAGCTTGCGAAGGGGTGCATTTTCCGGGGAGCTGTTTTTT.

The chain has TRBV7-2 and TRBJ2-1, with D perhaps TRBD1 (5 bases). This CDR3 spans 15 amino acids. Trimming removed 0 bases at V and 5 bases at J, with 11 bases between. Germline loops: CDR1 SGHTA, CDR2 FQGNSA. CDR3 DNA sequence: TGTGCCAGCAGCTTAGCAGTGACAGTAAACAATGAGCAGTTCTTC. Protein product: CASSLAVTVNNEQFF. The entire variable domain, with the rest obtained from reference TRBV7-2 and TRBJ2-1, is as follows: GAGVSQSPSNKVTEKGKDVELRCDPISGHTALYWYRQSLGQGLEFLIYFQGNSAPDKSGLPSDRFSAERTGGSVSTLTIQRTQQEDSAVYLCASSLAVTVNNEQFFGPGTRLTVL.

This chain joins TRBV9 and TRBJ2-1; no reliable D call. CDR1 and CDR2 (germline): SGDLS, YYNGEE. V lost 2 bases, J lost 5 bases, and 11 bases lay in between. The CDR3 consists of 14 residues. The CDR3: CASSVSEPDNEQFF. Here the CDR3 DNA reads TGTGCCAGCAGCGTCTCGGAACCCGACAATGAGCAGTTCTTC.

The V call is TRBV2, the J call TRBJ2-2, with 10 bases that match TRBD1. The CDR3 totals 16 residues. CDR1 and CDR2 from the germline V gene are SNHLY and FYNNEI. Trimming removed 6 bases from V and 5 bases from J; junction bases left unmatched: 9. Written as DNA, the CDR3 is TGTGCCAGCAGCGGGGACAGGGGAGGCTTAACCGGGGAGCTGTTTTTT. Translated: CASSGDRGGLTGELFF.

The rearrangement joins TRBV6-1 to TRBJ1-4; possibly TRBD1 for D (5 bases). The CDR3 loop spans 14 amino acids. Germline CDR1 MNHNS, CDR2 SASEGT. V was trimmed by 6 bases and J by 0 bases, leaving 8 bases between them. CDR3 sequence reads: CASRRGTTNEKLFF. The CDR3 coding sequence is TGTGCCAGCAGGAGGGGAACAACTAATGAAAAACTGTTTTTT.

The gene calls are TRBV7-9 and TRBJ1-1, with D hard to call. CDR3 length equals 11 residues. Looked up from germline, CDR1 is SEHNR and CDR2 is FQNEAQ (reference sequence). V dropped 4 bases and J dropped 10 bases, with 10 bases sitting between them. CDR3 region: CASSSSRGAFF. The DNA for the CDR3 is TGTGCCAGCAGCTCGTCTCGAGGAGCTTTCTTT.

This clone has a handful of counts. This CDR3 reads CSVDPGLGGGGTQYF. In DNA, the CDR3 is TGCAGCGTTGACCCGGGACTAGGAGGCGGGGGCACGCAGTATTTT. The chain employs TRBV29-1 and TRBJ2-3; 8 nucleotides match TRBD2. Germline CDR1 is SQVTM and CDR2 is ANQGSEA. J gave up 9 bases and V 3 bases, and 14 bases lay outside the gene matches. This CDR3 contains 15 residues.

This sequence joins TRBV10-3 and TRBJ2-7; 12 bases are shared with TRBD2. CDR3 length equals 17 residues. Unmatched junction bases numbered 9, after V lost 4 bases and J lost 2 bases. Germline CDR1 and CDR2: ENHRY and SYGVKD. The CDR3 DNA follows: TGTGCCATCAGTGGGCCGACTAGCGGGAGAACGACCTACGAGCAGTACTTC. It encodes CAISGPTSGRTTYEQYF.

This clone was seen just once. The rearrangement joins TRBV11-2 to TRBJ2-5; maybe TRBD1 (5 bases). Looked up from germline, CDR1 is SGHAT and CDR2 is FQNNGV. CDR3 length: 13 residues. V was pared by 7 bases and J by 9 bases, with 18 bases between. DNA of the CDR3: TGTGCCAGCAACCCAGACCAGGCCAGGGCCCAGTACTTC. Its translation is CASNPDQARAQYF.

This rearrangement joins TRBV19 to TRBJ1-2; D gene unclear. V was trimmed by 0 bases and J by 4 bases, leaving 6 bases between them. Germline assignment: CDR1 LNHDA and CDR2 SQIVND (reference sequence). This CDR3 region has 13 residues. CDR3 in amino acids: CASSIDTFYGYTF. The CDR3 DNA sequence: TGTGCCAGTAGTATAGACACGTTCTATGGCTACACCTTC.

The chain uses TRBV14 and TRBJ2-5, with 8 bases fitting TRBD1. There are 15 residues in the CDR3. In germline, CDR1 is SGHDN, CDR2 FVKESK. The junction had 6 bases not matched to a gene; V was cut back by 1 base and J by 5 bases. The CDR3 nucleotides read TGTGCCAGCAGCCAAGTCAGGGGGCCGAAGGAGACCCAGTACTTC. The encoded protein is CASSQVRGPKETQYF.

The gene calls are TRBV6-4 and TRBJ1-2; 10 positions match TRBD1. Germline V lookup: CDR1 MRHNA, CDR2 SNTAGT. The CDR3 totals 15 residues. The V gene end was trimmed by 6 bases and the J gene end by 5 bases; junction bases not matched to a gene: 9. CDR3 loop: CASSARDRGSYGYTF. The CDR3 nucleotides read TGTGCCAGCAGCGCCCGGGACAGGGGATCATATGGCTACACCTTC.

V gene TRBV10-3 combines with J gene TRBJ1-4; no clear D gene. With 3 bases removed from V and 3 bases from J, the gap between germline ends came to 8 bases. Germline lookup yields CDR1 ENHRY and CDR2 SYGVKD. This CDR3 comprises 14 residues. DNA of the CDR3: TGTGCCATCAGTGATGAATACTCTAATGAAAAACTGTTTTTT. Translated: CAISDEYSNEKLFF.

The chain couples TRBV28 to TRBJ1-5; no clear D gene. V was pared by 2 bases and J by 4 bases, with 3 bases between. CDR3 size: 12 residues. Germline CDR1 reads MDHEN; CDR2 reads SYDVKM. The CDR3 region is CASSLLNQPQHF. The CDR3 DNA follows: TGTGCCAGCAGTTTACTTAATCAGCCCCAGCATTTT.

This clone was seen once. CDR3 sequence: CASSETGRFDEQFF. CDR3 DNA sequence: TGTGCCAGCAGCGAGACAGGGCGGTTCGATGAGCAGTTCTTC. The chain employs TRBV7-9 and TRBJ2-1; 7 positions agree with TRBD1. CDR3 length: 14 residues. The germline V gene encodes CDR1 SEHNR and CDR2 FQNEAQ (reference sequence). Trimming took 5 bases from V and 8 from J; bases not matched to a gene: 9.

The chain couples TRBV14 to TRBJ2-1; tentative D call: TRBD2 (5 bases). V shed 4 bases and J shed 3 bases, with 7 bases lying between them. The CDR3 spans 13 residues. CDR1 is SGHDN, CDR2 FVKESK, per germline. CDR3 DNA: TGTGCCAGCAGCCCCCGGGACTACAATGAGCAGTTCTTC. This sequence encodes CASSPRDYNEQFF.

The chain employs TRBV7-9 and TRBJ2-1; 7 bases map to TRBD2. CDR1 and CDR2 (germline): SEHNR, FQNEAQ (reference sequence). V gave up 5 bases and J gave up 5 bases; unmatched junction bases: 12. The CDR3 is 16 residues long. In DNA form, the CDR3 reads TGTGCCAGCAGCAAGCCGAGGGCGGGGGACGACAATGAGCAGTTCTTC. Its translation: CASSKPRAGDDNEQFF.

The chain employs TRBV7-2 and TRBJ1-5; D gene ambiguous. The CDR3 is 13 residues long. V dropped 2 bases and J dropped 9 bases, with 11 bases sitting between them. Germline-derived CDR1 and CDR2 are SGHTA and FQGNSA. In DNA, the CDR3 is TGTGCCAGCAGCTTAAGGGTGCTTACGCCCCAGCATTTT. The encoded protein is CASSLRVLTPQHF.

The rearrangement links TRBV18 to TRBJ2-7; unclear D gene. From germline, CDR1 is KGHSH and CDR2 LQKENI. This CDR3 region has 13 residues. V lost 1 base and J lost 1, with 5 bases in between. CDR3 nucleotides: TGTGCCAGCTCACCACTAGGATCCTACGAGCAGTACTTC. As protein: CASSPLGSYEQYF.

The CDR3 bases are TGCGCCAGCAGTCAATCGGGGGGCAGCAGGTATGGCTACACCTTC. It yields the protein CASSQSGGSRYGYTF. The V gene is TRBV23-1, the J gene TRBJ1-2; D might be TRBD1 (6 bases). TRBV23-1 is treated as an ORF (open reading frame) with a function not yet certain. Trimming cost V 0 bases and J 5 bases, with 13 bases left between them. The CDR3 spans 15 residues.

This clone was counted a single time. The chain combines TRBV11-2 with TRBJ2-2; TRBD2 aligns across 8 bases. V gave up 0 bases and J gave up 0 bases; unmatched junction bases: 0. The germline V gene has CDR1 SGHAT and CDR2 FQNNGV. The CDR3 sequence is 16 residues long. The CDR3 loop reads CASSLELAANTGELFF. The DNA for the CDR3 is TGTGCCAGCAGCTTAGAACTAGCGGCGAACACCGGGGAGCTGTTTTTT.

The CDR3 loop is CASSPLGNSLSEQFF. In nucleotides, the CDR3 is TGTGCCAGCTCACCCCTAGGGAACTCATTAAGCGAGCAGTTCTTC. The rearrangement uses TRBV18 and TRBJ2-1; D is unclear. The V end was cut by 3 bases, the J end by 10 bases, with 19 bases between. This CDR3 comprises 15 residues. Per germline, CDR1 KGHSH and CDR2 LQKENI. The full variable domain, completed using reference TRBV18 and TRBJ2-1, is NAGVMQNPRHLVRRRGQEARLRCSPMKGHSHVYWYRQLPEEGLKFMVYLQKENIIDESGMPKERFSAEFPKEGPSILRIQQVVRGDSAAYFCASSPLGNSLSEQFFGPGTRLTVL.